This is a list of T cell receptor beta chains from one sample in a study of blood T cell repertoires in COVID-19. Assay used: immunoSEQ multiplex PCR; TCRdb lists only in-frame clones, some missing. This sample has around 84,000 clones, with around 82% found just once. The sample consisted of peripheral blood. These TCRs come from a man in his sixties with COVID-19, enrolled during active disease. The CDR3 runs from the conserved cysteine through the conserved F or W. D genes are given only for firm matches. Clone size appears in some rows only: once, few, many, or a class for an expanded clone.

V: TRBV19; J: TRBJ2-7; D: TRBD2; size: .; CDR3: CASLGLGEYEQYF
V: TRBV4-3; J: TRBJ2-5; D: .; size: .; CDR3: CASSQTGEYETQYF
V: TRBV7-2; J: TRBJ1-1; D: .; size: .; CDR3: CASIIRTGGTEAFF
V: TRBV30; J: TRBJ1-4; D: .; size: few; CDR3: CAWDRSTNEKLFF
V: TRBV7-2; J: TRBJ2-1; D: TRBD2; size: .; CDR3: CASSPQPPGLVSAYNEQFF
V: TRBV5-1; J: TRBJ2-5; D: TRBD1; size: .; CDR3: CASSAGAGGETQYF
V: TRBV19; J: TRBJ1-2; D: TRBD1; size: .; CDR3: CASTTSGTGGPGYTF
V: TRBV11-2; J: TRBJ2-3; D: .; size: .; CDR3: CASSLVTSQADTQYF
V: TRBV6-5; J: TRBJ2-1; D: .; size: .; CDR3: CASRQGLHNEQFF
V: TRBV9; J: TRBJ1-2; D: .; size: once; CDR3: CASSSAGQPIYGYTF
V: TRBV6-5; J: TRBJ2-7; D: .; size: .; CDR3: CASSPRAYEQYF
V: TRBV4-2; J: TRBJ2-7; D: .; size: .; CDR3: CATGRVDGSEQYF
V: TRBV5-4; J: TRBJ1-2; D: TRBD1; size: few; CDR3: CASSSGTALYGYTF
V: TRBV5-8; J: TRBJ2-7; D: TRBD1; size: once; CDR3: CASSLVGTGPYEQYF
V: TRBV2; J: TRBJ2-5; D: TRBD1; size: .; CDR3: CASSDSGLTGGETQYF
V: TRBV6-1; J: TRBJ1-1; D: .; size: .; CDR3: CASSDFTKFKRRNTEAFF
V: TRBV7-9; J: TRBJ2-7; D: TRBD2; size: .; CDR3: CASSLVEAGGYEQYF
V: TRBV5-1; J: TRBJ1-4; D: .; size: .; CDR3: CASSLARNATNEKLFF
V: TRBV7-2; J: TRBJ1-2; D: .; size: .; CDR3: CASSLAPNPNYGYTF
V: TRBV5-1; J: TRBJ1-1; D: TRBD1; size: once; CDR3: CASSLQGGMNTEAFF
V: TRBV10-1; J: TRBJ2-2; D: .; size: once; CDR3: CASSIKQPANTGELFF
V: TRBV4-1; J: TRBJ1-4; D: TRBD1; size: .; CDR3: CASSQGQGKLFF
V: TRBV6-5; J: TRBJ2-3; D: .; size: .; CDR3: CASSRVDTQYF
V: TRBV27; J: TRBJ2-1; D: TRBD2; size: .; CDR3: CASRTLAVGYNEQFF
V: TRBV7-8; J: TRBJ1-5; D: .; size: .; CDR3: CASSLNTGLREQPQHF